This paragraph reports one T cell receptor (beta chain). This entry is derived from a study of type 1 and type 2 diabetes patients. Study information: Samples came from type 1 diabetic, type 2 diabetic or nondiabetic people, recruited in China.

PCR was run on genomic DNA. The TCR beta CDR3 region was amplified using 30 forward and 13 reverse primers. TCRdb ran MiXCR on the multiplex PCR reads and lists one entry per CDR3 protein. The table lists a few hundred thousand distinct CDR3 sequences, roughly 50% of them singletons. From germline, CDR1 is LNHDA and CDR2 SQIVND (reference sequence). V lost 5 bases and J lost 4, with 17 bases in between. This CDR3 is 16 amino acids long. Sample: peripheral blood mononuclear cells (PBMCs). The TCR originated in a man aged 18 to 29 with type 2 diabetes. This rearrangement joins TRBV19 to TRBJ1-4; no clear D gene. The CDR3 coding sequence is TGTGCCAGTAGTCCCGGCCGGGATGTCTTTAATGAAAAACTGTTTTTT. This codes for CASSPGRDVFNEKLFF.